The 3 T cell receptor beta chains listed next were all sequenced from one sample in a study of CD8+ T cells in alopecia areata. The treatment here: oral pan-JAK inhibitor, 5-10 mg twice daily. Extracted RNA was reverse transcribed, and the resulting cDNA served as sequencing template. Sequencing was performed with immunoSEQ multiplex PCR; in TCRdb, only in-frame clones are kept and a portion is missing. The table shows about 190,000 clones, with 64% occurring only once. This specimen was CD4+ T cells sorted from blood, taken at roughly week 49, from a patient treated with tofacitinib. The receptor set was obtained from a human donor with alopecia areata.

This sequence joins TRBV9 and TRBJ1-6; D is perhaps TRBD1 (5 bases). The CDR3 covers 14 residues. V was shortened by 3 bases and J by 7 bases, with 11 bases between the two germline ends. The germline CDR1 and CDR2 sequences are SGDLS and YYNGEE. The CDR3 nucleotides read TGTGCCAGCAGCGCGGGACCGGCGAATTCACCCCTCCACTTT. Its protein product is CASSAGPANSPLHF.

The CDR3, as DNA: TGCGCCAGCAGTTTTTCGGGAGCTGGGGCCAACGTCCTGACTTTC. Translation: CASSFSGAGANVLTF. V and J are TRBV5-1 and TRBJ2-6, with D perhaps matching TRBD2 (6 bases). This CDR3 contains 15 residues. CDR1 is SGHRS, CDR2 YFSETQ, per germline. Trimming removed 5 bases at V and 2 bases at J, with 11 bases between.

The rearrangement uses TRBV29-1 and TRBJ2-5; D perhaps matches TRBD2 (7 bases). V shed 4 bases and J shed 2 bases, with 20 bases lying between them. The CDR3 is 16 amino acids. Germline loops: CDR1 SQVTM, CDR2 ANQGSEA. The chain's CDR3 is CSVAQGGGTGQETQYF. CDR3 sequence (DNA): TGCAGCGTTGCACAGGGAGGGGGTACGGGACAAGAGACCCAGTACTTC.